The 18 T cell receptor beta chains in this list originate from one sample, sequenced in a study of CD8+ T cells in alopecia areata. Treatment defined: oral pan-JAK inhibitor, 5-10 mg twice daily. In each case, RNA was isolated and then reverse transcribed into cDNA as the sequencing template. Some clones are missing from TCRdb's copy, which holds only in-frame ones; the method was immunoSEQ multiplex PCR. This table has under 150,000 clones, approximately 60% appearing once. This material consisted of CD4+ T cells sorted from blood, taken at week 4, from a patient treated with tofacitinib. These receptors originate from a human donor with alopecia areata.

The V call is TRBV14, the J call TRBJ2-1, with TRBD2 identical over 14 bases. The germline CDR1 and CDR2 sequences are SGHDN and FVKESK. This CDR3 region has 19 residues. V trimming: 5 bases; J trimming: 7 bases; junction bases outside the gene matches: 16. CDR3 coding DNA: TGTGCCAGCAGCGTCGTCGGACTAGCGGGGGGCCCCCCACGAAATGAGCAGTTCTTC. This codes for CASSVVGLAGGPPRNEQFF.

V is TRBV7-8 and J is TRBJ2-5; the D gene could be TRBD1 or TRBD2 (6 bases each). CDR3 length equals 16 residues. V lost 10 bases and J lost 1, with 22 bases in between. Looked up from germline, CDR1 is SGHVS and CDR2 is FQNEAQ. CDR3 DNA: TGTGCCAACTCAGGGTTAATGGGGGGCACCCAAGAGACCCAGTACTTC. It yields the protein CANSGLMGGTQETQYF.

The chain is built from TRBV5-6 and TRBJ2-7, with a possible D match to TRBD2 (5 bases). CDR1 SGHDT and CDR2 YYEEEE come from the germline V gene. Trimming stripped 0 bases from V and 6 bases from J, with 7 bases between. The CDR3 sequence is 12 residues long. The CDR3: CASSLAGGEQYF. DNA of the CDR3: TGTGCCAGCAGCTTGGCAGGAGGCGAGCAGTACTTC.

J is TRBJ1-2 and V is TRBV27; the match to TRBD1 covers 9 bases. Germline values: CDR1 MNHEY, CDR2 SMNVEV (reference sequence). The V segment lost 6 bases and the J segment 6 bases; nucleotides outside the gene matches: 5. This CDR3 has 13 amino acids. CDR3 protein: CASRVQGADGYTF. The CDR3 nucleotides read TGTGCCAGCAGGGTACAGGGGGCCGATGGCTACACCTTC.

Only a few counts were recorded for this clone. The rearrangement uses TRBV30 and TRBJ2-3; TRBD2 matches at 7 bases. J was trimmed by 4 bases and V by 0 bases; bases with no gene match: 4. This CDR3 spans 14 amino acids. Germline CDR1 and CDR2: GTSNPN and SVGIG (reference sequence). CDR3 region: CAWSVKLASDTQYF. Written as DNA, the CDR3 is TGTGCCTGGAGTGTTAAACTAGCGTCAGATACGCAGTATTTT. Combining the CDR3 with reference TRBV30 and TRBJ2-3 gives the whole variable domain SQTIHQWPATLVQPVGSPLSLECTVEGTSNPNLYWYRQAAGRGLQLLFYSVGIGQISSEVPQNLSASRPQDRQFILSSKKLLLSDSGFYLCAWSVKLASDTQYFGPGTRLTVL.

The CDR3 sequence: CASTSPWGQGGEQYF. CDR3 nucleotide sequence: TGTGCCAGCACTAGCCCATGGGGACAGGGTGGCGAGCAGTACTTC. The chain recombines TRBV7-2 with TRBJ2-7; 9 nucleotides align to TRBD1. The CDR3 sequence is 15 residues long. Germline CDR1 SGHTA, CDR2 FQGNSA. V gave up 7 bases and J gave up 6 bases; unmatched junction bases: 13.

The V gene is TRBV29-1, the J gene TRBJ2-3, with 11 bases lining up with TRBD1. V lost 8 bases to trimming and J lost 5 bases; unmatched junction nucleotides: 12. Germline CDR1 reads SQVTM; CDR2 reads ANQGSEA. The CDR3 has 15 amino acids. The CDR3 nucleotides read TGCAGCCTTCGGACCGGACAGGGGGCGAGAGATACGCAGTATTTT. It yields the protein CSLRTGQGARDTQYF.

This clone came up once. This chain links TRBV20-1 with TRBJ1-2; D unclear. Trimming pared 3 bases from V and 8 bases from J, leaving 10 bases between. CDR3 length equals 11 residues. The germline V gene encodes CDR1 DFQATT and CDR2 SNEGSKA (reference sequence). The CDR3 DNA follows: TGCAGTGCTAGTAACAGCTACGGCTACACCTTC. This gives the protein CSASNSYGYTF.

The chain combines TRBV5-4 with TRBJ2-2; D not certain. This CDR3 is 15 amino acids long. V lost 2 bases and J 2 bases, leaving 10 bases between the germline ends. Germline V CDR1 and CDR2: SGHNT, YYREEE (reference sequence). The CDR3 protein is CASSFAAYNTGELFF. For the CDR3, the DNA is TGTGCCAGCAGCTTTGCAGCTTATAACACCGGGGAGCTGTTTTTT. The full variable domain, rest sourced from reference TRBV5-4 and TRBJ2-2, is ETGVTQSPTHLIKTRGQQVTLRCSSQSGHNTVSWYQQALGQGPQFIFQYYREEENGRGNFPPRFSGLQFPNYSSELNVNALELDDSALYLCASSFAAYNTGELFFGEGSRLTVL.

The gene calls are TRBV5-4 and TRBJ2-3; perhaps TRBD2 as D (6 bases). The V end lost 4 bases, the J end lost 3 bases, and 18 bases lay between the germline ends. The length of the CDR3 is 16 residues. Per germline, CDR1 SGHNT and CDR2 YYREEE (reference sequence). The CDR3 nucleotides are TGTGCCAGCAGCGAGTGGTTCCAGGCGGGAACAGATACGCAGTATTTT. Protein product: CASSEWFQAGTDTQYF.

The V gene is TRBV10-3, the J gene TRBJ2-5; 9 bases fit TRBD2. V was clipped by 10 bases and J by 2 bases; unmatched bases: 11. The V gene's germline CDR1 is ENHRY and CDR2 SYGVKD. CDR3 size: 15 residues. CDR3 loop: CATIEGTSPQETQYF. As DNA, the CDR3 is TGTGCCACCATAGAGGGGACTAGCCCACAAGAGACCCAGTACTTC.

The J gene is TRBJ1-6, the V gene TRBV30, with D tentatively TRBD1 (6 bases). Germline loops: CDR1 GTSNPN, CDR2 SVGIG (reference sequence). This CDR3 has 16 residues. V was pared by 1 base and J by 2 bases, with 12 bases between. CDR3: CAWSETGSTYNSPLHF. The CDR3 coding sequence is TGTGCCTGGAGTGAAACAGGGAGTACCTATAATTCACCCCTCCACTTT.

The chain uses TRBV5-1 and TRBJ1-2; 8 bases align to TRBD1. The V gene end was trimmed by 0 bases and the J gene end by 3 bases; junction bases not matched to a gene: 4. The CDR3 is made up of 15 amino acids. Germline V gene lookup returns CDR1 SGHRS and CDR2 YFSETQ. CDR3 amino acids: CASSLAAGQDYGYTF. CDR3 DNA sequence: TGCGCCAGCAGCTTGGCGGCGGGACAGGACTATGGCTACACCTTC. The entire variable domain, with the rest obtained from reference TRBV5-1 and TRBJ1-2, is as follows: KAGVTQTPRYLIKTRGQQVTLSCSPISGHRSVSWYQQTPGQGLQFLFEYFSETQRNKGNFPGRFSGRQFSNSRSEMNVSTLELGDSALYLCASSLAAGQDYGYTFGSGTRLTVV.

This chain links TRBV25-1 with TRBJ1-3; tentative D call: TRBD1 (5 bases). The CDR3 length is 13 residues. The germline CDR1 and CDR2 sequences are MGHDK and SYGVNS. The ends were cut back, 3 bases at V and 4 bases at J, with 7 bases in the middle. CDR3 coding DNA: TGTGCCAGCAGTGACAGGGCCGGAAACACCATATATTTT. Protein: CASSDRAGNTIYF.

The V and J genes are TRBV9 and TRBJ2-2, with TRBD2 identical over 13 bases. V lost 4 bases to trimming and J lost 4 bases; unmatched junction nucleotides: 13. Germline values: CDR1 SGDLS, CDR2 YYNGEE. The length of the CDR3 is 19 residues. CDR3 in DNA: TGTGCCAGCAGCCCCGGACTAGCGGGAGAGGCAGTATTCACCGGGGAGCTGTTTTTT. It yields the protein CASSPGLAGEAVFTGELFF.

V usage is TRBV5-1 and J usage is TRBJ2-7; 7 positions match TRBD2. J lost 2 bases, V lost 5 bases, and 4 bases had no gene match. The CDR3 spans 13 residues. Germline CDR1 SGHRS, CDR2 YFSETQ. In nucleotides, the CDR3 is TGCGCCAGCAGGCGGGAGATGCCCTACGAGCAGTACTTC. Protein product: CASRREMPYEQYF.

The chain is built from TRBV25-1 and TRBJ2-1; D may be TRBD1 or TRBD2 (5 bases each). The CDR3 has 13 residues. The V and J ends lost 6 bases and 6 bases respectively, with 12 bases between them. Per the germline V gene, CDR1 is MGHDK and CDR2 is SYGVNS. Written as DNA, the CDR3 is TGTGCCAGCAGAGGGGACCGGGGCAATGAGCAGTTCTTC. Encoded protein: CASRGDRGNEQFF.

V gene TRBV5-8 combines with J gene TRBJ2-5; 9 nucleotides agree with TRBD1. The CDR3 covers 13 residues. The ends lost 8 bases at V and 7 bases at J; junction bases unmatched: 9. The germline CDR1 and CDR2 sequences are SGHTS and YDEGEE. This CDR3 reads CARGTGYSGTQYF. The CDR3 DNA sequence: TGTGCCAGAGGGACAGGGTATTCGGGGACCCAGTACTTC.